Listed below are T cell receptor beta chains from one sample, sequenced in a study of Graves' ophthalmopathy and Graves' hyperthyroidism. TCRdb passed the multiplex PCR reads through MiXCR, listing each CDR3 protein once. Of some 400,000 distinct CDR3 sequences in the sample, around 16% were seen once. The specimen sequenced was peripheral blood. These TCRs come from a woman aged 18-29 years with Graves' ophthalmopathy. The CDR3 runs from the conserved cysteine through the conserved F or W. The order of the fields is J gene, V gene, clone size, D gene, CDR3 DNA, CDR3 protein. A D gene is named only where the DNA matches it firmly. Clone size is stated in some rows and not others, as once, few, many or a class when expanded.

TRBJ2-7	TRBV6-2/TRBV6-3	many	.	TGTGCCAGCAGCTTCCGGGTTGGGACCTACGAGCAGTACTTC	CASSFRVGTYEQYF
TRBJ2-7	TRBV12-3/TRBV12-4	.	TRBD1	TGTGCCAGCACCCCGACAGGGGGCGCAACTCAGTACTTC	CASTPTGGATQYF
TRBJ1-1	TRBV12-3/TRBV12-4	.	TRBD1	TGTGCCAGCACCGATAACAGGGGAACTGAAGCTTTCTTT	CASTDNRGTEAFF
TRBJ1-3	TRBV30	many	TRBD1	TGTGCCTGGAGACCTCGGACAGGGCTCATCTCTGGAAACACCATATATTTT	CAWRPRTGLISGNTIYF
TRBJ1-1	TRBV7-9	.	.	TGTGCCAGCAGCGGATGGAGCAGCATGAACACTGAAGCTTTCTTT	CASSGWSSMNTEAFF
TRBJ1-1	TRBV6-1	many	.	TGTGCCAGCACCCAGGGGAACCTTATGAGGGGTGAAGCTTTCTTT	CASTQGNLMRGEAFF
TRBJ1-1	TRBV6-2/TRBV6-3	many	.	TGTGCCAGCAGACCCCCTGGGGTGCACCCTGAAGCTTTCTTT	CASRPPGVHPEAFF
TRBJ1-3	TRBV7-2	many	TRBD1	TGTGCCAGCAGCACACCGGGACAGGGAAACACCATATATTTT	CASSTPGQGNTIYF
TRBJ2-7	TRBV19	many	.	TGTGCCAGTAGTCTACAGGGTGCTAACGAGCAGTACTTC	CASSLQGANEQYF
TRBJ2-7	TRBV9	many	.	TGTGCCAGCCAGGGGTCCGGGACAAATTACGAGCAGTACTTC	CASQGSGTNYEQYF
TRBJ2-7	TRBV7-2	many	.	TGTGCCAGCAGCTTAGATGTGGGCTACGAGCAGTACTTC	CASSLDVGYEQYF
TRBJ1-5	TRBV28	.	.	TGTGCCAGCAGTTTATGGACCGGTCAGCCCCAGCATTTT	CASSLWTGQPQHF
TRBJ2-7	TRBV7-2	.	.	TGTGCCAGCAGCTCCAGGGCGGCGAGCTCCTACGAGCAGTACTTC	CASSSRAASSYEQYF
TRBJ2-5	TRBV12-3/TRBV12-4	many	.	TGTGCCAGCAGTATTAGGCAGAGGGAGACCCAGTACTTC	CASSIRQRETQYF
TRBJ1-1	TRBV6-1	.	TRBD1	TGTGCCAGCGATCCTCTCCAGGGGGGCACTGAAGCTTTCTTT	CASDPLQGGTEAFF
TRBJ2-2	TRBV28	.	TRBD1	TGTGCCAGCAGTCCCCGGACAGGGAGGTCCGGGGAGCTGTTTTTT	CASSPRTGRSGELFF
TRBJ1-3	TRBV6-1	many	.	TGTGCCAGCCATAGGGACTACAGCTCTGGAAACACCATATATTTT	CASHRDYSSGNTIYF
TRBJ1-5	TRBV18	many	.	TGTGCCAGCTCTCCTACTATAAGCAATCAGCCCCAGCATTTT	CASSPTISNQPQHF
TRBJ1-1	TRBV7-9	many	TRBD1	TGTGCCAGCAGCTTAGGCAGGGGGCAGAAAGGCCGCACTGAAGCTTTCTTT	CASSLGRGQKGRTEAFF
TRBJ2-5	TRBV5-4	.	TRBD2	TGTGCCAGCAGCTTTGATTCAGTACTAGCGGGAGATGAGGAGACCCAGTACTTC	CASSFDSVLAGDEETQYF
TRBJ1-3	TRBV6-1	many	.	TGTGCCAGCAGCCCCGGGACCCCCCAAGGGAACACCATATATTTT	CASSPGTPQGNTIYF
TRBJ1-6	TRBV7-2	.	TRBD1	TGTGCCAGCAGGGGACAGGGGACACCCCTCCACTTT	CASRGQGTPLHF
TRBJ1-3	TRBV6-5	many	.	TGTGCCACCAACCCAGGAGTCTCTGGAAACACCATATATTTT	CATNPGVSGNTIYF
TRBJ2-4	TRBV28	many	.	TGTGCCAGCAGTTTATTTTGGTCGGGACTAGCCAAAAACATTCAGTACTTC	CASSLFWSGLAKNIQYF
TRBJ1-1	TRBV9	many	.	TGTGCCAGCAGCCGGGACGGAAACACTGAAGCTTTCTTT	CASSRDGNTEAFF
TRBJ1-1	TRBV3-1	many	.	TGTGCCAGCAGCCAAGACTATCTTGGGAATGAAGCTTTCTTT	CASSQDYLGNEAFF
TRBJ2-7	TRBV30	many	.	TGTGCCTGGAGTGTAGCGGGCTACGAGCAGTACTTC	CAWSVAGYEQYF
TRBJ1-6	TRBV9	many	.	TGTGCCAGCAGCGTAACCCCCGACAGGAGGGTCAATTCACCCCTCCACTTT	CASSVTPDRRVNSPLHF
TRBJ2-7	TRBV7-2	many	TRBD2	TGTGCCAGCAGCGGCGGCGGGAGGGCGGGGGAGCAGTACTTC	CASSGGGRAGEQYF
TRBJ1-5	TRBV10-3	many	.	TGTGCCATCAGTGAGTCCAGCAGGGTCGATCAGCCCCAGCATTTT	CAISESSRVDQPQHF
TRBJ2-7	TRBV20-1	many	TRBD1	TGCAGTGCGGACCTAGGGGGCGTTTACGAGCAGTACTTC	CSADLGGVYEQYF
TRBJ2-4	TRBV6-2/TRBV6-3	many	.	TGTGCCAGCAGTTACGATCAGAAAAACATTCAGTACTTC	CASSYDQKNIQYF
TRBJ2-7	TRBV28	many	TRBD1	TGTGCCAGCAGTTTTCTCTCCCGGGACAGTCTGCCTCAGTACTTC	CASSFLSRDSLPQYF
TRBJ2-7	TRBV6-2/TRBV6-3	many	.	TGTGCCAGCCGGGGCAGGGGCGACGAGCAGTACTTC	CASRGRGDEQYF
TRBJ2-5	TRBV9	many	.	TGTGCCAGCAGCGCCTGGACTAAAGAGACCCAGTACTTC	CASSAWTKETQYF
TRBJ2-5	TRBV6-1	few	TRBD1	TGTGCCAGCACTCAACGGACAGGGGGGACCCAGTACTTC	CASTQRTGGTQYF
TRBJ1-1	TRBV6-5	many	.	TGTGCCAGCAGTTCGGGTTTAGTTGCTGAAGCTTTCTTT	CASSSGLVAEAFF
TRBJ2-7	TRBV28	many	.	TGTGCCAGCAGTTTCTTGAAAGGCAGGGGGGACTACGAGCAGTACTTC	CASSFLKGRGDYEQYF
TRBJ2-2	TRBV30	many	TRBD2	TGTGCCTGGAGTGTTCGGGAGGGCGGGGAGCTGTTTTTT	CAWSVREGGELFF
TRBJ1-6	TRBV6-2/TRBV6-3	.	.	TGTGCCAGCACTCGGACGTCCGTCTATAATTCACCCCTCCACTTT	CASTRTSVYNSPLHF
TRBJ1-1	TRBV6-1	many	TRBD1	TGTGCCAGCGGGGACAGGGCCGTTGCCACTGAAGCTTTCTTT	CASGDRAVATEAFF
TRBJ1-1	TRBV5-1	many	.	TGCGCCAGCAGCTTGAAGATTGGGGCAGGTGAAGCTTTCTTT	CASSLKIGAGEAFF
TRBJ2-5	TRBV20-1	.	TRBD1	TGCAGTGCCAAAAGGACAGGGGGATCAAAGACCCAGTACTTC	CSAKRTGGSKTQYF
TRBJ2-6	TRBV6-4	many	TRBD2	TGTGCCAGCAGTGGACTAGCGGGAGTATCTGGGGCCAACGTCCTGACTTTC	CASSGLAGVSGANVLTF
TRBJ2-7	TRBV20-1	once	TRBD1	TGCAGTGCCTCCGGGACAGCCAGCTCCTACGAGCAGTACTTC	CSASGTASSYEQYF
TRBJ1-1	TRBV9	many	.	TGTGCCAGCAGCGTAGGGGTGGGCCCGAACACTGAAGCTTTCTTT	CASSVGVGPNTEAFF